This entry is about one T cell receptor (beta chain). These data belong to a study of blood T cell repertoires in COVID-19. On the study more broadly: PBMCs, B-cell-depleted T cells, or T cells provided the cDNA or gDNA that made up the material.

In the study's own analysis: Estimated nucleated cell counts came from reference gene primer amplification. Profiling relied on immunoSEQ multiplex PCR, and the TCRdb table lists in-frame clones only, not all of them. V, J and clone size are those of that table, while D and trimming were read from the DNA. The table shows about 180,000 clones, with about 81% occurring only once. This receptor was identified in a woman of 80 years or more with COVID-19, enrolled during active disease. The sample consisted of peripheral blood.

CDR3 sequence reads: CATSEQGGTGELFF. The CDR3 DNA reads TGTGCCACCAGTGAGCAGGGGGGCACCGGGGAGCTGTTTTTT. This sequence joins TRBV24-1 and TRBJ2-2; D is perhaps TRBD1 (7 bases). The CDR3 is 14 amino acids. V was shortened by 4 bases and J by 4 bases, with 9 bases between the two germline ends. Per germline, CDR1 KGHDR and CDR2 SFDVKD.